This T cell receptor (beta chain) appears in the sequencing data of a study of OX40 agonist ivuxolimab in advanced cancers. Sequencing was performed with immunoSEQ multiplex PCR; in TCRdb, only in-frame clones are kept and a portion is missing. The sample lists fewer than 85,000 clones; roughly 80% were seen once. Study results and caveats: Low normalized T-cell clonal expansion was additionally recorded for some nonresponders.

Comments on this clone: Its antigen is undetermined.

This CDR3 comprises 16 residues. Trimming took 1 base from V and 0 from J, leaving 9 bases between them. CDR1 and CDR2 from the germline V gene are MGHRA and YSYEKL. This TCR came from an adult with an advanced solid tumor such as melanoma, head and neck, liver or kidney cancer. This chain connects TRBV4-1 to TRBJ1-4; the D is unclear. The sample was CD4+ or CD8+ T cells sorted from blood, taken in a trial of the OX40 agonist ivuxolimab. In DNA, the CDR3 is TGCGCCAGCAGCCAAGGCGACACCGCAACTAATGAAAAACTGTTTTTT. Translation gives CASSQGDTATNEKLFF.